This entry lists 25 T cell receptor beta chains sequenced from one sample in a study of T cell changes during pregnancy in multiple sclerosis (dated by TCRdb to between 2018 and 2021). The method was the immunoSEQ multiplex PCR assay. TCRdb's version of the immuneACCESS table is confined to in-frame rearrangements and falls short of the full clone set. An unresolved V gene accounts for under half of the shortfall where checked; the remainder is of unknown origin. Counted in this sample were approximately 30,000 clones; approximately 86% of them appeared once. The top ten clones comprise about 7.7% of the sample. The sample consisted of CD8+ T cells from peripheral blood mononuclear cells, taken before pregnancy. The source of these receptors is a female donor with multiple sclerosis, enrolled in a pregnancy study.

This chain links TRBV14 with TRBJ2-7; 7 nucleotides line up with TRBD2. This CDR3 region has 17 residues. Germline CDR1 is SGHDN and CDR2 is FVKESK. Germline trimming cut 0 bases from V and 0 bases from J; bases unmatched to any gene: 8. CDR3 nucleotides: TGTGCCAGCAGCCAAGAAGCTAGCGGATTAGACTCCTACGAGCAGTACTTC. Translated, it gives CASSQEASGLDSYEQYF.

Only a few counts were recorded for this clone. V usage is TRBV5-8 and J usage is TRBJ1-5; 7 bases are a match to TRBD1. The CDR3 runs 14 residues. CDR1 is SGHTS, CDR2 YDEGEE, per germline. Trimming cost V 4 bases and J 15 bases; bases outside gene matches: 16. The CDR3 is CASSPRWDRTFLHF. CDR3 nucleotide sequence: TGTGCCAGCAGCCCGAGGTGGGACAGAACCTTTCTGCATTTT.

The CDR3 protein is CASSSGLTDTQYF. The CDR3 region has the DNA TGTGCCAGCAGTAGCGGTCTCACAGATACGCAGTATTTT. V gene TRBV27 combines with J gene TRBJ2-3; TRBD2 might be the D (5 bases). The V end lost 5 bases, the J end lost 2 bases, and 8 bases lay between the germline ends. The CDR3 is made up of 13 amino acids. Germline CDR1 is MNHEY and CDR2 is SMNVEV (reference sequence).

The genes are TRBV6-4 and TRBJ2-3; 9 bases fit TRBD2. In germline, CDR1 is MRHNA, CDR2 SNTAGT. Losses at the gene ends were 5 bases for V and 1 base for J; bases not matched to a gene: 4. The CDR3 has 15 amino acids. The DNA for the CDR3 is TGTGCCAGCAGTCAAGCGGGGGGCGGCACAGATACGCAGTATTTT. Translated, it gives CASSQAGGGTDTQYF.

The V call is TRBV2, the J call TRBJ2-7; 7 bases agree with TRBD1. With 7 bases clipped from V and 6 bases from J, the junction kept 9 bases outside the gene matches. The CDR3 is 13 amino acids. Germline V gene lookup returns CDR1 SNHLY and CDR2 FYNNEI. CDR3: CASNTGQAGEQYF. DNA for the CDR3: TGTGCCAGCAACACAGGACAGGCGGGCGAGCAGTACTTC.

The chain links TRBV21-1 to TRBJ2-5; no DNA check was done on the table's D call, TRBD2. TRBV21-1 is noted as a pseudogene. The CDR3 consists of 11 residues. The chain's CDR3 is CASSKRETQYF. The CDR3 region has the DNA TGTGCCAGCAGCAAACGAGAGACCCAGTACTTC.

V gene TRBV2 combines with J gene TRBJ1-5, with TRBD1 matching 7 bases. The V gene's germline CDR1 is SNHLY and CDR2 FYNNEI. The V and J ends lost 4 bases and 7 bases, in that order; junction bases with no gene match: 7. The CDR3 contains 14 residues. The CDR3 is CASSVTGLNQPQHF. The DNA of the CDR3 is TGTGCCAGCAGTGTGACAGGGCTGAACCAGCCCCAGCATTTT.

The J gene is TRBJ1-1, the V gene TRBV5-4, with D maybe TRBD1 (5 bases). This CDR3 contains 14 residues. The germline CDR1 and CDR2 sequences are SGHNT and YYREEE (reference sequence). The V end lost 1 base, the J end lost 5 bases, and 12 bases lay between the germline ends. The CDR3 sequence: CASSLTGARTEAFF. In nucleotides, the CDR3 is TGTGCCAGCAGCTTGACAGGAGCACGTACTGAAGCTTTCTTT.

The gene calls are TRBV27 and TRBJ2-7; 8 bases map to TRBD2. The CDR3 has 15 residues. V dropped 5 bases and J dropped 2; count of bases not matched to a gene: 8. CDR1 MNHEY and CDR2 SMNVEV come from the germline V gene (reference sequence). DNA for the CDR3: TGTGCCAGCAGTCCTTCTAGCGGGTTCGCCTACGAGCAGTACTTC. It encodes CASSPSSGFAYEQYF.

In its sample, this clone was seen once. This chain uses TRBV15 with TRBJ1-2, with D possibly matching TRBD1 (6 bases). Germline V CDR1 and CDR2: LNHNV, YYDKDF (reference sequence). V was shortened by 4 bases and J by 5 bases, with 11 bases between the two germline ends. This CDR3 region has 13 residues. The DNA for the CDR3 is TGTGCCACCAGCATTATCGGACAGTATGGCTACACCTTC. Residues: CATSIIGQYGYTF.

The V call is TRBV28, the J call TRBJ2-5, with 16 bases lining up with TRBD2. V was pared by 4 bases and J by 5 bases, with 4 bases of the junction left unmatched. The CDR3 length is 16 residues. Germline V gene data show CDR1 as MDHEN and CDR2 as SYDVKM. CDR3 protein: CASSSLGLAGGETQYF. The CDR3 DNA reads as TGTGCCAGCAGTTCCTTGGGACTAGCGGGAGGGGAGACCCAGTACTTC. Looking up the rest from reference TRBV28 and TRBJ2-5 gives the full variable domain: DVKVTQSSRYLVKRTGEKVFLECVQDMDHENMFWYRQDPGLGLRLIYFSYDVKMKEKGDIPEGYSVSREKKERFSLILESASTNQTSMYLCASSSLGLAGGETQYFGPGTRLLVL.

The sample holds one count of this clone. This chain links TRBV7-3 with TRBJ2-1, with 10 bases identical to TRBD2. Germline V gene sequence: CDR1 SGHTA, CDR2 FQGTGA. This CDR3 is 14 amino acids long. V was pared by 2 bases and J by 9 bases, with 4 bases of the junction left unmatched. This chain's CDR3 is CASSLGPSGGEQFF. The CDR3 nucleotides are TGTGCCAGCAGCTTAGGTCCTAGCGGGGGTGAGCAGTTCTTC.

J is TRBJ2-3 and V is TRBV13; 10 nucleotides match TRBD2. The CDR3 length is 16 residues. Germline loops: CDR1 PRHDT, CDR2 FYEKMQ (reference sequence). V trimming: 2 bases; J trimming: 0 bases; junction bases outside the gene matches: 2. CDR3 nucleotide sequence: TGTGCCAGCAGCTTAAGGACTAGCGGAAGCACAGATACGCAGTATTTT. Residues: CASSLRTSGSTDTQYF.

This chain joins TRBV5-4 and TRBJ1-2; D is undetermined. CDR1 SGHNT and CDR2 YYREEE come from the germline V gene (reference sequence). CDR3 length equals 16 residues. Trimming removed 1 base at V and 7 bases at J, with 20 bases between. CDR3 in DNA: TGTGCCAGCAGCTTGTATGTGAACTACGGCTTGGGTGGCTACACCTTC. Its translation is CASSLYVNYGLGGYTF.

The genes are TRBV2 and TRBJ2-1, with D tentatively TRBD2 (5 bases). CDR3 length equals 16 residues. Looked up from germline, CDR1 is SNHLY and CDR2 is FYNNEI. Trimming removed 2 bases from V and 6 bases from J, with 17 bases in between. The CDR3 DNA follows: TGTGCCAGCAGTGAAAAGGGAGACTCCTATGGCAATGAGCAGTTCTTC. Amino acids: CASSEKGDSYGNEQFF.

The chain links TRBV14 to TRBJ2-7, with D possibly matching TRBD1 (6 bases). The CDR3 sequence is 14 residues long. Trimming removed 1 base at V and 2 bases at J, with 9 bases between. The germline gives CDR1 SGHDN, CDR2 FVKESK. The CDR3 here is CASSQVEGAYEQYF. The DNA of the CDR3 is TGTGCCAGCAGCCAAGTAGAGGGGGCCTACGAGCAGTACTTC.

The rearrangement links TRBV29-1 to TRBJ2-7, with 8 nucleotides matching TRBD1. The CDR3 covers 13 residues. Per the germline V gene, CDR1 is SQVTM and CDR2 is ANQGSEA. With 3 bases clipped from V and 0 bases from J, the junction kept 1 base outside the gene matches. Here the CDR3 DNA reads TGCAGCGTTGAGGGACAGGCCTCCTACGAGCAGTACTTC. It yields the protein CSVEGQASYEQYF.

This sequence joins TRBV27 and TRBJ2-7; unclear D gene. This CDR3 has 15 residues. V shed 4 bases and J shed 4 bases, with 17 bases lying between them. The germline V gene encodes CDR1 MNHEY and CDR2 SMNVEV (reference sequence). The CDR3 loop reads CASSSRLRSAYEQYF. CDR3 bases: TGTGCCAGCAGTTCCCGTTTGAGGTCTGCATACGAGCAGTACTTC.

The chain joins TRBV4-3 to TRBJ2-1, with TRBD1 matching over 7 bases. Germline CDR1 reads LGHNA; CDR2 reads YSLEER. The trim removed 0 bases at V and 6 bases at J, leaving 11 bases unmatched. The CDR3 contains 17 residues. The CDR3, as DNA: TGCGCCAGCAGCCAAGATAGTATGACAGGGAACCCCAATGAGCAGTTCTTC. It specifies CASSQDSMTGNPNEQFF.

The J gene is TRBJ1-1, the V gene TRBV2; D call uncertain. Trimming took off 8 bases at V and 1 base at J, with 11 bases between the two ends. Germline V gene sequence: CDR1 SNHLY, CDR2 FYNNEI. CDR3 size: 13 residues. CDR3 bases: TGTGCCAGCTCCGAAGCGGCGAACACTGAAGCTTTCTTT. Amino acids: CASSEAANTEAFF.

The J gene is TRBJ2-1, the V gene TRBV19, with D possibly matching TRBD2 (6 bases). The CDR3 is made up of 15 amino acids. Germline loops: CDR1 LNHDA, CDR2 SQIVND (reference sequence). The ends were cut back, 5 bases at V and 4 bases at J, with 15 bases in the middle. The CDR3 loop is CASSAPSDLYNEQFF. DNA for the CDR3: TGTGCCAGTAGTGCACCTAGCGACCTTTACAATGAGCAGTTCTTC. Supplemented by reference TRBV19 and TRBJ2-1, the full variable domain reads DGGITQSPKYLFRKEGQNVTLSCEQNLNHDAMYWYRQDPGQGLRLIYYSQIVNDFQKGDIAEGYSVSREKKESFPLTVTSAQKNPTAFYLCASSAPSDLYNEQFFGPGTRLTVL.

This CDR3 is CASSWDRGYEQYF. The CDR3 nucleotides read TGTGCCAGTAGCTGGGACAGGGGCTACGAGCAGTACTTC. The chain joins TRBV19 to TRBJ2-7, with 10 bases that match TRBD1. With V trimmed by 6 bases and J by 3 bases, 2 bases remained unmatched. CDR1 and CDR2 from the germline V gene are LNHDA and SQIVND (reference sequence). The CDR3 has 13 amino acids.

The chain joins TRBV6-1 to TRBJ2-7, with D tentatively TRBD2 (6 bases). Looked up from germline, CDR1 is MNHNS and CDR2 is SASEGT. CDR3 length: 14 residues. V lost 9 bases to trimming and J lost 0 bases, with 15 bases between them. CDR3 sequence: CASSRDLSSYEQYF. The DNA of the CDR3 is TGTGCCAGTAGCCGGGACTTAAGCTCCTACGAGCAGTACTTC.

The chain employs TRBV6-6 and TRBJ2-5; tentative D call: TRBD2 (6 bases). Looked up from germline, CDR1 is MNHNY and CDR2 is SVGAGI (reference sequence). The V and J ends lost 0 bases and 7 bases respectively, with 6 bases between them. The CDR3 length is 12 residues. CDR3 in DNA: TGTGCCAGCAGTTACTCGGGGGGGACCCAGTACTTC. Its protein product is CASSYSGGTQYF.

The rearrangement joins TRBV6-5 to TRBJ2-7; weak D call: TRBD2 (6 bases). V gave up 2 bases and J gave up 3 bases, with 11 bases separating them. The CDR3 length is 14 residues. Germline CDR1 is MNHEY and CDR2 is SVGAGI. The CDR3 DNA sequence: TGTGCCAGCAGTTACGCGGGGAGCGGCTACGAGCAGTACTTC. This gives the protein CASSYAGSGYEQYF.